This is a list of T cell receptor beta chains from one sample in a study of blood T cell repertoires in COVID-19. Generated by immunoSEQ multiplex PCR, the TCRdb table keeps only in-frame clones and is missing some. The data hold roughly 360,000 clones, with around nine tenths observed a single time. Input material: PBMCs or T cells enriched from blood (not recorded which). The receptors derive from a woman younger than 45 with acute COVID-19. The CDR3 runs from the conserved cysteine through the conserved F or W. D genes are given only for firm matches. Clone size is shown for a subset of rows, as once, few, many or a class of expanded clone.

cdr3_nt cdr3_aa clone_size j_call v_call d_call
TGTGCCAGCAGCTTGATCTTGTCGACTAGCGGGATCACAGATACGCAGTATTTT CASSLILSTSGITDTQYF NA TRBJ2-3 TRBV7-9 TRBD2
TGTGCCACCAGTGGGGGGGACAGGGAGCATGGCTACACCTTC CATSGGDREHGYTF NA TRBJ1-2 TRBV24-1 TRBD1
TGTGCCAGCAGCGACAGGGGGGGTACACTAGAAGCTTTCTTT CASSDRGGTLEAFF NA TRBJ1-1 TRBV7-2 TRBD1
TGTGCCAGCAGCGGGTCAGGGGGCGGGATTACCTTC CASSGSGGGITF NA TRBJ1-2 TRBV9 TRBD1
TGTGCCAGCAGTGAATTTCGGGCAGGGGGCAACTATGGCTACACCTTC CASSEFRAGGNYGYTF many TRBJ1-2 TRBV2 TRBD1
TGTGCCAGCAGTCAGAGGGACTTGCGACCCTACGAGCAGTACTTC CASSQRDLRPYEQYF once TRBJ2-7 TRBV6-2/TRBV6-3 NA
TGTGCCACCAGTGACCGCCGCGACACCGGGGAGCTGTTTTTT CATSDRRDTGELFF NA TRBJ2-2 TRBV24-1 NA
TGTGCCACCAGCCCAGGACAGAACTATGGCTACACCTTC CATSPGQNYGYTF NA TRBJ1-2 TRBV15 NA
TGTGCCAGCAGCTCGGGGGGACAGGGATCAAACTATGGCTACACCTTC CASSSGGQGSNYGYTF NA TRBJ1-2 TRBV7-6 TRBD1
TGCGCCAGCAGCTTGGGACGACAGGGGGGCGACGAGCAGTACTTC CASSLGRQGGDEQYF few TRBJ2-7 TRBV5-1 TRBD1
TGTGCCAGCAGCTTAGAGGCCCGACTAGCGGGGAGCTCCTACAATGAGCAGTTCTTC CASSLEARLAGSSYNEQFF NA TRBJ2-1 TRBV7-2 TRBD2
TGTGCCAGCAGTTTTTCGGACAGCTCGAATGGCTACACCTTC CASSFSDSSNGYTF once TRBJ1-2 TRBV28 NA
TGTGCCAGTAGTATAGAAGGGACAGAAGGAAACACCATATATTTT CASSIEGTEGNTIYF NA TRBJ1-3 TRBV19 TRBD1
TGTGCCACCAGTGAGGCAGACTACGGCTACACCTTC CATSEADYGYTF NA TRBJ1-2 TRBV24-1 NA
TGTGCCAGCAGCGTCGACCCGGGGTCCTCCTACAATGAGCAGTTCTTC CASSVDPGSSYNEQFF NA TRBJ2-1 TRBV9 NA
TGCGCCAGCAGCTTGGAAGGCCCCGGACACAACTACGAGCAGTACTTC CASSLEGPGHNYEQYF NA TRBJ2-7 TRBV5-1 NA